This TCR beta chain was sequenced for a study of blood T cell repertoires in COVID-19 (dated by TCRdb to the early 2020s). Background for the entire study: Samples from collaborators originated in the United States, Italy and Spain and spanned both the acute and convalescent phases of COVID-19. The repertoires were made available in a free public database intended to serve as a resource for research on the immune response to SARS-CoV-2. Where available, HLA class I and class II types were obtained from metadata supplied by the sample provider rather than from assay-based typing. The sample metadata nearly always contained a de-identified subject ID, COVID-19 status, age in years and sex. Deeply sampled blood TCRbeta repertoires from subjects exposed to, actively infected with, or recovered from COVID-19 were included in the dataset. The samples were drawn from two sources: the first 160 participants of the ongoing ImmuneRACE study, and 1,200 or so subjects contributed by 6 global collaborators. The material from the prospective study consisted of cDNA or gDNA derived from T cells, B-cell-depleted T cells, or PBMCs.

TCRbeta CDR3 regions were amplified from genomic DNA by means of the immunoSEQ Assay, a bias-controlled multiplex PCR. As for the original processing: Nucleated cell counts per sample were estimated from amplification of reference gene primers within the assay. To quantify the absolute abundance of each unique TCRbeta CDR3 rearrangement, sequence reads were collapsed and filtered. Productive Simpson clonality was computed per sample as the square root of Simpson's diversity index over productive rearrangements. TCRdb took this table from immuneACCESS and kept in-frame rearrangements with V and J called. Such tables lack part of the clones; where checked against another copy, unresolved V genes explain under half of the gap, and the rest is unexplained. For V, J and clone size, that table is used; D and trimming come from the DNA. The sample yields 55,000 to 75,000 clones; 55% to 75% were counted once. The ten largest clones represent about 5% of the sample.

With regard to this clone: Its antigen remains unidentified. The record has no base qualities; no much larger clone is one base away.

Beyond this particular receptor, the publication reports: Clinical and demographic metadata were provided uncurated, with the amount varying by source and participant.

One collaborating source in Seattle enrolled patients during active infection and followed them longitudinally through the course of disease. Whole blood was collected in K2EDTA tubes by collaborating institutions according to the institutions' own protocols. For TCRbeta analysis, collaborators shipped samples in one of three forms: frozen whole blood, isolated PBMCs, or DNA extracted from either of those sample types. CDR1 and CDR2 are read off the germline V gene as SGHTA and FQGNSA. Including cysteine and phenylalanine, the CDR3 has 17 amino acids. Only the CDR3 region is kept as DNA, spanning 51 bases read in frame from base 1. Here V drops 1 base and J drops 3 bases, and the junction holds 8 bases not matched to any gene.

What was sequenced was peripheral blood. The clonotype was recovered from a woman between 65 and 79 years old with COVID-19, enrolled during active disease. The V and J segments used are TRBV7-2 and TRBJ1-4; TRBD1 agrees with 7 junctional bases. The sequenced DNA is TGTGCCAGCAGCTTAGTGCAGGTGGGGACAGCTAATGAAAAACTGTTTTTT. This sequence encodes CASSLVQVGTANEKLFF.